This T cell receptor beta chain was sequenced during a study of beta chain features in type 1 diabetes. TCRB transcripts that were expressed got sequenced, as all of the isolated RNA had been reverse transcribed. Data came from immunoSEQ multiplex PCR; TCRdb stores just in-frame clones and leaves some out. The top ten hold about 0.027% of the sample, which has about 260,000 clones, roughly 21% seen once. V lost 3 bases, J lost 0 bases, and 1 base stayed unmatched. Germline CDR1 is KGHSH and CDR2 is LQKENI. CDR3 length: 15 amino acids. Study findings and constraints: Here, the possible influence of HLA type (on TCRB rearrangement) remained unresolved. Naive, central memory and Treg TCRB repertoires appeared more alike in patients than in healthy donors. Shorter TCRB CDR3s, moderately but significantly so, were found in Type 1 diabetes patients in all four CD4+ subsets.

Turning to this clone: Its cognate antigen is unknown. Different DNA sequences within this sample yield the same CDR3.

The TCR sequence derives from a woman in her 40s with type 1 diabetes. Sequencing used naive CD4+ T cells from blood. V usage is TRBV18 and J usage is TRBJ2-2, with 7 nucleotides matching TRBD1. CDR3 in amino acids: CASSPGTANTGELFF. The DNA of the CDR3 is TGTGCCAGCTCACCTGGGACAGCGAACACCGGGGAGCTGTTTTTT.